The 20 T cell receptor beta chains reported below all come from one sample, sequenced in a study of response to subunit inactivated influenza vaccine. TCRdb used MiXCR to reprocess the RT-PCR reads, holding one entry per CDR3 protein. There are some 500,000 distinct CDR3 sequences in the sample; 15% to 20% occur only once, and less than 4% lies in the top ten. Sequenced material: CD4+ T cells sorted from PBMCs, taken about 23 months after vaccination. Receptors originate from a man aged 45-69 years who received an inactivated influenza vaccine.

This clonotype showed up just a few times. This sequence joins TRBV2 and TRBJ2-5; D gene uncertain. Trimming took off 2 bases at V and 5 bases at J, with 6 bases between the two ends. Germline CDR1 and CDR2: SNHLY and FYNNEI. The CDR3 consists of 12 residues. CDR3 sequence (DNA): TGTGCCAGCAGTGAAAGCAAGGAGACCCAGTACTTC. Translation: CASSESKETQYF.

This clonotype was detected only a few times. The chain carries TRBV20-1 and TRBJ2-3, with TRBD2 as a possible D gene (6 bases). Germline CDR1 DFQATT, CDR2 SNEGSKA (reference sequence). There are 16 residues in the CDR3. V was trimmed by 3 bases and J by 2 bases, leaving 18 bases between them. DNA of the CDR3: TGCAGTGCTAGCCCCCTTAGGCGGGACTTCACAGATACGCAGTATTTT. This sequence encodes CSASPLRRDFTDTQYF.

This clonotype was seen only a few times. V and J are TRBV15 and TRBJ2-5, with 8 bases lining up with TRBD1. This CDR3 has 14 residues. The germline V gene has CDR1 LNHNV and CDR2 YYDKDF (reference sequence). V dropped 5 bases and J dropped 5; count of bases not matched to a gene: 7. The CDR3 sequence: CATSGQGYGETQYF. The CDR3 DNA follows: TGTGCCACCAGCGGACAGGGTTATGGGGAGACCCAGTACTTC.

V and J are TRBV6-2 or TRBV6-3 and TRBJ2-1; possible D gene TRBD2, 5 bases. CDR3 length: 11 residues. V shed 11 bases and J shed 10 bases, with 15 bases lying between them. Germline V gene lookup returns CDR1 MNHEY and CDR2 SVGEGT. CDR3 nucleotides: TGTGCCGTTTCTAGGCGAGGGGAGCAGTTCTTC. This encodes CAVSRRGEQFF.

This clonotype appeared many times. The chain uses TRBV7-9 and TRBJ1-3; 7 bases align to TRBD1. From germline, CDR1 is SEHNR and CDR2 FQNEAQ (reference sequence). The junction had 2 bases not matched to a gene; V was cut back by 3 bases and J by 3 bases. This CDR3 contains 14 residues. In DNA, the CDR3 is TGTGCCAGCAGCTTGGGGACAGATGGAAACACCATATATTTT. Translation: CASSLGTDGNTIYF.

This clonotype was observed a few times. The rearrangement links TRBV20-1 to TRBJ1-1; no firm D call. V shed 7 bases and J shed 0 bases, with 12 bases lying between them. CDR1 is DFQATT and CDR2 is SNEGSKA in the germline V gene (reference sequence). This CDR3 comprises 13 residues. Here the CDR3 DNA reads TGCAGTGGTATCCCCCAAGTGAACACTGAAGCTTTCTTT. The encoded protein is CSGIPQVNTEAFF.

The CDR3 region is CSASWYRRDSGANVLTF. The CDR3, as DNA: TGCAGTGCTAGTTGGTACAGGCGTGACTCTGGGGCCAACGTCCTGACTTTC. V usage is TRBV20-1 and J usage is TRBJ2-6; D is perhaps TRBD1 (5 bases). Trimming took 3 bases from V and 0 from J, leaving 15 bases between them. The CDR3 has 17 amino acids. Per germline, CDR1 DFQATT and CDR2 SNEGSKA (reference sequence).

This clonotype was detected only a few times. V and J are TRBV2 and TRBJ1-1, with a weak D call TRBD1 (5 bases). CDR3 length equals 14 residues. Germline CDR1 reads SNHLY; CDR2 reads FYNNEI. V was shortened by 7 bases and J by 3 bases, with 15 bases between the two germline ends. This CDR3 reads CASTEGVGYTEAFF. CDR3 coding DNA: TGTGCCAGCACCGAAGGGGTGGGGTACACTGAAGCTTTCTTT.

This clonotype was detected ten times or more. The V and J genes are TRBV20-1 and TRBJ2-2; 9 positions agree with TRBD2. This CDR3 is built from 14 residues. Unmatched junction bases numbered 5, after V lost 5 bases and J lost 4 bases. Germline CDR1 is DFQATT and CDR2 is SNEGSKA (reference sequence). CDR3 nucleotide sequence: TGCAGTGCTGTTAGCGGGGGCTCCACCGGGGAGCTGTTTTTT. Translation: CSAVSGGSTGELFF.

The chain combines TRBV6-5 with TRBJ2-7; either TRBD1 or TRBD2 may supply D (5 bases each). Germline V gene data show CDR1 as MNHEY and CDR2 as SVGAGI. V lost 0 bases and J 5 bases, leaving 11 bases between the germline ends. The CDR3 runs to 14 residues. The CDR3 here is CASSYSDGTHEQYF. CDR3 bases: TGTGCCAGCAGTTACTCTGACGGGACCCACGAGCAGTACTTC.

This clonotype appeared a few times. This chain connects TRBV11-2 to TRBJ2-2, with 9 bases fitting TRBD2. The J segment lost 0 bases and the V segment lost 4 bases, leaving 9 bases of the junction unmatched. This CDR3 contains 18 residues. Germline loops: CDR1 SGHAT, CDR2 FQNNGV. CDR3 nucleotide sequence: TGTGCCAGCAGCTCCACCGGACTAGCGTCAACGAACACCGGGGAGCTGTTTTTT. The encoded protein is CASSSTGLASTNTGELFF.

This clonotype was recorded a few times. The rearrangement joins TRBV28 to TRBJ1-5; maybe TRBD1 (6 bases). The germline V and J ends were trimmed by 6 bases and 1 base, with 13 bases remaining between them. Germline V gives CDR1 MDHEN, CDR2 SYDVKM. CDR3 length: 15 amino acids. The CDR3 region is CASSPQGKSNQPQHF. The CDR3 DNA reads TGTGCCAGCAGCCCTCAGGGGAAGAGCAATCAGCCCCAGCATTTT.

This clonotype has only a few counts. The gene calls are TRBV4-2 and TRBJ1-1; 7 bases map to TRBD1. Germline-derived CDR1 and CDR2 are LGHNA and YNFKEQ. The junction had 4 bases not matched to a gene; V was cut back by 3 bases and J by 0 bases. This CDR3 contains 15 residues. The CDR3 loop reads CASSQQQGMNTEAFF. The CDR3 DNA sequence: TGTGCCAGCAGCCAGCAACAGGGGATGAACACTGAAGCTTTCTTT.

The chain links TRBV28 to TRBJ2-7; unclear D gene. Germline V gene data show CDR1 as MDHEN and CDR2 as SYDVKM. CDR3 length: 14 amino acids. Trimming cost V 7 bases and J 3 bases, with 16 bases left between them. CDR3 coding DNA: TGTGCCAGCACGTCAGACTGGAACTTCTACGAGCAGTACTTC. Protein: CASTSDWNFYEQYF.

The chain links TRBV20-1 to TRBJ2-3; 11 bases fit TRBD2. The length of the CDR3 is 13 residues. Germline V gene lookup returns CDR1 DFQATT and CDR2 SNEGSKA (reference sequence). Losses at the gene ends were 5 bases for V and 3 bases for J; bases not matched to a gene: 1. The CDR3 loop reads CSAASGRTDTQYF. The CDR3 nucleotides read TGCAGTGCTGCTAGCGGGAGGACAGATACGCAGTATTTT.

The chain has TRBV7-9 and TRBJ2-5; D is perhaps TRBD2 (6 bases). The germline CDR1 and CDR2 sequences are SEHNR and FQNEAQ (reference sequence). V was cut by 2 bases and J by 9 bases, with 25 bases left in between. This CDR3 has 17 amino acids. The CDR3 nucleotides are TGTGCCAGCAGCTTAAGGTCCTGGGACTCCCAAGATTTGTCCCAGTACTTC. Its translation is CASSLRSWDSQDLSQYF. The full variable domain, completed using reference TRBV7-9 and TRBJ2-5, is DTGVSQNPRHKITKRGQNVTFRCDPISEHNRLYWYRQTLGQGPEFLTYFQNEAQLEKSRLLSDRFSAERPKGSFSTLEIQRTEQGDSAMYLCASSLRSWDSQDLSQYFGPGTRLLVL.

The table lists this clonotype with many counts. The rearrangement joins TRBV6-5 to TRBJ2-7, with 10 bases identical to TRBD2. The CDR3 totals 16 residues. Germline loops: CDR1 MNHEY, CDR2 SVGAGI. J was trimmed by 6 bases and V by 2 bases; bases with no gene match: 10. The CDR3 DNA sequence: TGTGCCAGCAGTTACAAGTTGCCTAGCGGGGGCTCCGAGCAGTACTTC. Its protein product is CASSYKLPSGGSEQYF.

The chain joins TRBV3-1 to TRBJ2-2, with 13 bases matching TRBD2. Germline V gives CDR1 LGHDT, CDR2 YNNKEL (reference sequence). This CDR3 is 17 amino acids long. Germline trimming cut 4 bases from V and 6 bases from J; bases unmatched to any gene: 8. CDR3 DNA sequence: TGTGCCAGCAGCCTCTCTACTAGCGGGAGGGGATCCGGGGAGCTGTTTTTT. Protein: CASSLSTSGRGSGELFF.

The chain is built from TRBV4-3 and TRBJ2-1; perhaps TRBD2 as D (5 bases). Germline lookup yields CDR1 LGHNA and CDR2 YSLEER. Trimming removed 0 bases at V and 5 bases at J, with 8 bases between. The CDR3 loop spans 14 amino acids. CDR3 nucleotide sequence: TGCGCCAGCAGCCAAGAATGGGAGAACAATGAGCAGTTCTTC. This translates into CASSQEWENNEQFF.

This clonotype was seen only a few times. The chain joins TRBV2 to TRBJ2-5; D is possibly TRBD2 (6 bases). Germline-derived CDR1 and CDR2 are SNHLY and FYNNEI. The CDR3 runs 13 residues. Trimming cost V 8 bases and J 2 bases, with 12 bases left between them. This CDR3 reads CASASETQETQYF. CDR3 nucleotide sequence: TGTGCCAGCGCTAGCGAAACTCAAGAGACCCAGTACTTC. Looking up the rest from reference TRBV2 and TRBJ2-5 gives the full variable domain: EPEVTQTPSHQVTQMGQEVILRCVPISNHLYFYWYRQILGQKVEFLVSFYNNEISEKSEIFDDQFSVERPDGSNFTLKIRSTKLEDSAMYFCASASETQETQYFGPGTRLLVL.